This TCR beta chain appears in the sequencing data of a study of cytomegalovirus exposure and HLA in healthy donors. V dropped 4 bases and J dropped 4 bases, with 16 bases sitting between them. The CDR3 runs to 15 residues. Germline V CDR1 and CDR2: LNHDA, SQIVND (reference sequence). PCR was performed using 60 Vbeta and 13 Jbeta primers. Clones were read by immunoSEQ multiplex PCR, and TCRdb kept only the in-frame ones, dropping some. Among about 180,000 clones listed, about three quarters were seen once. Sequenced input: PBMCs. The V gene is TRBV19, the J gene TRBJ1-1; D uncertain. The receptor was isolated from a woman in her thirties in good health and CMV-seropositive. Here the CDR3 reads CASSTRGQAVTEAFF. The CDR3 DNA reads TGTGCCAGTAGTACCCGAGGGCAGGCGGTCACTGAAGCTTTCTTT.